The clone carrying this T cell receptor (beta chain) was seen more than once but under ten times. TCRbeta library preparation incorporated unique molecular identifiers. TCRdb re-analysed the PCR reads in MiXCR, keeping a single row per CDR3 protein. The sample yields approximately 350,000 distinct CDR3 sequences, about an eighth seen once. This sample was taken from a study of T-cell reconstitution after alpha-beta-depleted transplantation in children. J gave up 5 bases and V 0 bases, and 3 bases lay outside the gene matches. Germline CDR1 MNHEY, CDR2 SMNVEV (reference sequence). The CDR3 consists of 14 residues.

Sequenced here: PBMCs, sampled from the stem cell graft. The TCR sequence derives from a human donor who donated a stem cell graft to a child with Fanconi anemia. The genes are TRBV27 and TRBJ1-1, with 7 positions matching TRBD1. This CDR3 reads CASSLSAGGTEAFF. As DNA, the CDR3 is TGTGCCAGCAGTTTATCAGCAGGGGGTACTGAAGCTTTCTTT.